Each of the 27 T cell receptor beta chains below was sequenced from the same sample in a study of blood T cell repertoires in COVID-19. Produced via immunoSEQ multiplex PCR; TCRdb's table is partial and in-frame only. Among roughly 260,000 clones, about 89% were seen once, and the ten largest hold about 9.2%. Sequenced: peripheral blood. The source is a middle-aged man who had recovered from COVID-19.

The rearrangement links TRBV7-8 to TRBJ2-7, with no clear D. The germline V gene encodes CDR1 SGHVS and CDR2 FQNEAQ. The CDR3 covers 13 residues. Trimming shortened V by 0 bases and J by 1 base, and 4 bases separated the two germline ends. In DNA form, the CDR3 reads TGTGCCAGCAGCTTAGCGCAGTCCTACGAGCAGTACTTC. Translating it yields CASSLAQSYEQYF.

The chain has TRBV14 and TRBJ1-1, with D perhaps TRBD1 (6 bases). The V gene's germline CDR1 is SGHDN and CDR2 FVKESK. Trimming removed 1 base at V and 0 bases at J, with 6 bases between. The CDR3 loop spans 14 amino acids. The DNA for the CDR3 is TGTGCCAGCAGCCAAGCAGGGGTGAACACTGAAGCTTTCTTT. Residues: CASSQAGVNTEAFF.

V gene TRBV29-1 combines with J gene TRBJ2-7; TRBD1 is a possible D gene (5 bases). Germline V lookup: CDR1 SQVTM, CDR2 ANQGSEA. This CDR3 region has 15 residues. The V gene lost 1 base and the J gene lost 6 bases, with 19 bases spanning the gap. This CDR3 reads CSVEVYGQGIGEQYF. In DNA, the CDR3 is TGCAGCGTTGAAGTATATGGGCAGGGTATCGGCGAGCAGTACTTC.

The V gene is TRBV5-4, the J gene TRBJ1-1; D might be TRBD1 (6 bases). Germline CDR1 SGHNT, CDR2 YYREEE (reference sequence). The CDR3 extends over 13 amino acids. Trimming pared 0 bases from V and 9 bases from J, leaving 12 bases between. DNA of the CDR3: TGTGCCAGCAGCTTGGAGACAGGACAAAAAGCTTTCTTT. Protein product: CASSLETGQKAFF.

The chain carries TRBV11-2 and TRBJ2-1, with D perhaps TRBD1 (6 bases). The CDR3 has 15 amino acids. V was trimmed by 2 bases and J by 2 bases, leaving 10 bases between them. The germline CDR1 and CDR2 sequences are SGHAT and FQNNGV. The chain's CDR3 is CASSLLQGPYNEQFF. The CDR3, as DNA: TGTGCCAGCAGCTTATTACAGGGCCCCTACAATGAGCAGTTCTTC. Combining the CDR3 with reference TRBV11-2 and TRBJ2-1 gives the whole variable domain EAGVAQSPRYKIIEKRQSVAFWCNPISGHATLYWYQQILGQGPKLLIQFQNNGVVDDSQLPKDRFSAERLKGVDSTLKIQPAKLEDSAVYLCASSLLQGPYNEQFFGPGTRLTVL.

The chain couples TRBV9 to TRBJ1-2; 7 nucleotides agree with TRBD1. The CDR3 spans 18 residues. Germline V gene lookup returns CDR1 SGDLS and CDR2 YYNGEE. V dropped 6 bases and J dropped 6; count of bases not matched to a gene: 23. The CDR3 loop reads CASTRTPAPLDRVDGYTF. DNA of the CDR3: TGTGCCAGCACCCGGACACCGGCGCCTTTAGACAGGGTCGATGGCTACACCTTC. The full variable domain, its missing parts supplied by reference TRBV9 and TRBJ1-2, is DSGVTQTPKHLITATGQRVTLRCSPRSGDLSVYWYQQSLDQGLQFLIQYYNGEERAKGNILERFSAQQFPDLHSELNLSSLELGDSALYFCASTRTPAPLDRVDGYTFGSGTRLTVV.

The CDR3 DNA is TGTGCCAGCATGCGGTCCGGAGTTTGGGAGCAGTACTTC. The encoded protein is CASMRSGVWEQYF. The J gene is TRBJ2-7, the V gene TRBV2; D ambiguous. The CDR3 consists of 13 residues. Trimming removed 7 bases at V and 7 bases at J, with 17 bases between. Germline CDR1 is SNHLY and CDR2 is FYNNEI.

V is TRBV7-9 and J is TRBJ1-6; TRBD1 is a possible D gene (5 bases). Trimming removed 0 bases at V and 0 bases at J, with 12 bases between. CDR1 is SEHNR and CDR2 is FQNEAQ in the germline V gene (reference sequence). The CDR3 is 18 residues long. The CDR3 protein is CASSLAGGDGSYNSPLHF. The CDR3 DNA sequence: TGTGCCAGCAGCTTAGCGGGGGGGGACGGCTCCTATAATTCACCCCTCCACTTT.

The chain's CDR3 is CASSYARTHYNEQFF. CDR3 coding DNA: TGTGCCAGCAGTTACGCTAGGACACACTACAATGAGCAGTTCTTC. The rearrangement joins TRBV6-5 to TRBJ2-1; tentative D call: TRBD1 (5 bases). The CDR3 runs 15 residues. Between the trimmed V and J ends, which lost 2 bases and 3 bases, there was a span of 11 bases. Germline CDR1 MNHEY, CDR2 SVGAGI.

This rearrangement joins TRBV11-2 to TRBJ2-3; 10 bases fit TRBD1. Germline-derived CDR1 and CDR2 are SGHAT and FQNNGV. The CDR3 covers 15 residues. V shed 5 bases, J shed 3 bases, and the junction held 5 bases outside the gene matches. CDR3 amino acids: CASSAPGQGTDTQYF. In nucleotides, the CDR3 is TGTGCCAGCAGCGCCCCGGGACAGGGGACAGATACGCAGTATTTT.

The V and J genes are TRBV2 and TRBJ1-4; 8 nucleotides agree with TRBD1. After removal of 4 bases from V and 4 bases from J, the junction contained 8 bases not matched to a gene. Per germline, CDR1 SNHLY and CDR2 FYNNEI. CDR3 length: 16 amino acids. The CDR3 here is CASSGDRGGYNEKLFF. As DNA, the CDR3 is TGTGCCAGCAGTGGAGACAGGGGAGGGTATAATGAAAAACTGTTTTTT.

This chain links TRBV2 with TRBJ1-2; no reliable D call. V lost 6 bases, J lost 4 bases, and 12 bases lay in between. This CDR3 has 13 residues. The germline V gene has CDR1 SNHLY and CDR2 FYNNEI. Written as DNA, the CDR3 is TGTGCCAGCAGGAGGGAAATTCCCTATGGCTACACCTTC. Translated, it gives CASRREIPYGYTF.

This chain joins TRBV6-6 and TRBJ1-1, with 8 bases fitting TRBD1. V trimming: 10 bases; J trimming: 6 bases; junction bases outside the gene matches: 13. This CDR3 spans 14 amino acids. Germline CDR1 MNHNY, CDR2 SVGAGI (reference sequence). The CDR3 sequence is CATDPQGAQPEAFF. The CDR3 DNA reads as TGTGCCACCGACCCGCAGGGGGCGCAGCCTGAAGCTTTCTTT.

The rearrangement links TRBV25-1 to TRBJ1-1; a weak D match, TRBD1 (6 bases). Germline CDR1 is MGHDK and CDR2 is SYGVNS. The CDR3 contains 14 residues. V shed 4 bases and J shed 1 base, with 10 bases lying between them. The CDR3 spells CASSGPGQNTEAFF. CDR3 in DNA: TGTGCCAGCAGTGGCCCGGGACAGAACACTGAAGCTTTCTTT. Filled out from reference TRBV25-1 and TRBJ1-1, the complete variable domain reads EADIYQTPRYLVIGTGKKITLECSQTMGHDKMYWYQQDPGMELHLIHYSYGVNSTEKGDLSSESTVSRIRTEHFPLTLESARPSHTSQYLCASSGPGQNTEAFFGQGTRLTVV.

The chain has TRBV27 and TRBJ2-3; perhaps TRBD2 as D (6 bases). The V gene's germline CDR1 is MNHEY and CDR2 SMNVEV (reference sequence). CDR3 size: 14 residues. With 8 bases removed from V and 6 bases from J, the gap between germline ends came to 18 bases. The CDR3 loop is CASLRGASGDTQYF. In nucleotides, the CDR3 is TGTGCCAGCCTCCGCGGGGCTTCTGGGGATACGCAGTATTTT.

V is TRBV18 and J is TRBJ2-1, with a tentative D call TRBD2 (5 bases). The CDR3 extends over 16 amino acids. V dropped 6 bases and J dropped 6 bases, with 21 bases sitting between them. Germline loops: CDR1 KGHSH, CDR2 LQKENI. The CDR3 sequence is CASSPRERVISNEQFF. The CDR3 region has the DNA TGTGCCAGCTCGCCGCGCGAGAGGGTTATTTCCAATGAGCAGTTCTTC.

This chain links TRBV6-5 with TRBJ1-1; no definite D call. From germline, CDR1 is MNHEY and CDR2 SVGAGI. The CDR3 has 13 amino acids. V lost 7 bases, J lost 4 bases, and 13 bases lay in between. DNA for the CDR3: TGTGCCAGCACCGGGAAGGGTGGCACTGAAGCTTTCTTT. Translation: CASTGKGGTEAFF.

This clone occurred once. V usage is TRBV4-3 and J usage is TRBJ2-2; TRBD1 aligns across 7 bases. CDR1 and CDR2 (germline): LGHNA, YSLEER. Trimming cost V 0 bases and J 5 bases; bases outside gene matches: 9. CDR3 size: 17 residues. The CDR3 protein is CASSQDGQGVITGELFF. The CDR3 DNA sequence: TGCGCCAGCAGCCAAGATGGGCAGGGGGTAATTACCGGGGAGCTGTTTTTT.

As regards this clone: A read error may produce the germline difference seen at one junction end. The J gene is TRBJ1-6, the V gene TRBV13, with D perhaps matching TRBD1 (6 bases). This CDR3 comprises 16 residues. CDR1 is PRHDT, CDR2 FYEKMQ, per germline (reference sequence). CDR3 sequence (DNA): TGTGCCAGCAGCCTAGGCCAGGGACACAACTTTTCACCCCTCCACTTT. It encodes CASSLGQGHNFSPLHF.

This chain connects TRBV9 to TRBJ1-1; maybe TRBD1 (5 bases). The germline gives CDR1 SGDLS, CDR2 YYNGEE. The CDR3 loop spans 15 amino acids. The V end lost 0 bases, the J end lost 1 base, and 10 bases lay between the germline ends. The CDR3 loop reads CASSVAGTANTEAFF. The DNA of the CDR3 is TGTGCCAGCAGCGTAGCTGGGACTGCGAACACTGAAGCTTTCTTT.

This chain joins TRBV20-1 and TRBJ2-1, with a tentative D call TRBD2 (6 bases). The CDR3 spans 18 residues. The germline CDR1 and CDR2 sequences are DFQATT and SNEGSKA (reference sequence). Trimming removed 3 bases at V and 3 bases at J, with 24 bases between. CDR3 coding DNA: TGCAGTGCTAGTACAGGAACAGGACCGGGAGTGCGCTACAATGAGCAGTTCTTC. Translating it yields CSASTGTGPGVRYNEQFF.

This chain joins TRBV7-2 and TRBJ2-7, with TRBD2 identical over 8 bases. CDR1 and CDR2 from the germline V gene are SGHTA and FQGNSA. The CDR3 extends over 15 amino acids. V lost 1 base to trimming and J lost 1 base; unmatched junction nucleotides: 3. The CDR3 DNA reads TGTGCCAGCAGCTTAGGCGGGAGGCATTCCTACGAGCAGTACTTC. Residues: CASSLGGRHSYEQYF.

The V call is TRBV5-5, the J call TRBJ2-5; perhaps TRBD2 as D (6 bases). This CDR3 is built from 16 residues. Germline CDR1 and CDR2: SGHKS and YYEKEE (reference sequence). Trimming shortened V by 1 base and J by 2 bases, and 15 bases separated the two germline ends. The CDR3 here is CASSLWAIAEQETQYF. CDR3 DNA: TGTGCCAGCAGCTTGTGGGCCATAGCGGAACAAGAGACCCAGTACTTC.

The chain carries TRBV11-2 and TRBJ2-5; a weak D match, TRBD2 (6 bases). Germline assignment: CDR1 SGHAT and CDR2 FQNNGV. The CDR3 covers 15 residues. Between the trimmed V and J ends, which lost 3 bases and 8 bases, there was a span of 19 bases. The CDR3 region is CASSLWGPTGDTQYF. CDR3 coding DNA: TGTGCCAGCAGCTTGTGGGGCCCTACGGGGGATACCCAGTACTTC.

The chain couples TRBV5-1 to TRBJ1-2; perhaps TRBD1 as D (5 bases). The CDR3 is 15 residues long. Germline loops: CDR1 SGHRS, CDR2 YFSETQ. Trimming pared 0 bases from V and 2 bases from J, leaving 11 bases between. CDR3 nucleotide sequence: TGCGCCAGCAGCTTGGCCCGGGGGTTGAACTATGGCTACACCTTC. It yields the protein CASSLARGLNYGYTF.

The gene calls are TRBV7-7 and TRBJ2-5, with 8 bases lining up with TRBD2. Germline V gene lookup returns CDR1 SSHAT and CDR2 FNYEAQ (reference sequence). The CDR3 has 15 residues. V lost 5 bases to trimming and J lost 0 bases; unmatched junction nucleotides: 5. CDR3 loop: CASSVREGNQETQYF. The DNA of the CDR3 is TGTGCCAGCAGCGTCCGGGAGGGGAACCAAGAGACCCAGTACTTC. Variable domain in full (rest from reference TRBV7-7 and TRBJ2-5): GAGVSQSPRYKVTKRGQDVTLRCDPISSHATLYWYQQALGQGPEFLTYFNYEAQPDKSGLPSDRFSAERPEGSISTLTIQRTEQRDSAMYRCASSVREGNQETQYFGPGTRLLVL.

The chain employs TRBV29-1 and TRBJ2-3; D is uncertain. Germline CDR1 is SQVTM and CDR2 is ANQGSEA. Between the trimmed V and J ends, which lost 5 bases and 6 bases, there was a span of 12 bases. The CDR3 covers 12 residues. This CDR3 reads CSVSRHGDTQYF. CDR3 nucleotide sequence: TGCAGCGTTTCCCGACATGGGGATACGCAGTATTTT.